The clone carrying this T cell receptor (beta chain) was detected only once. Other nucleotide sequences in the sample specify the same CDR3. This sample is drawn from a study of OX40 agonist ivuxolimab in advanced cancers. Generated by immunoSEQ multiplex PCR, the TCRdb table keeps only in-frame clones and is missing some. The table includes around 120,000 clones, 75% to 90% detected once. This CDR3 contains 12 residues. Looked up from germline, CDR1 is SGHRS and CDR2 is YFSETQ. Trimming left V 0 bases short and J 1 base short, with 1 base between. Sequencing used CD4+ or CD8+ T cells sorted from blood, obtained in a trial of the OX40 agonist ivuxolimab. This receptor was identified in an adult with an advanced solid tumor such as melanoma, head and neck, liver or kidney cancer. The J gene is TRBJ2-5, the V gene TRBV5-1; D is unclear. The CDR3 loop reads CASSLAQETQYF. The DNA for the CDR3 is TGCGCCAGCAGCTTGGCCCAAGAGACCCAGTACTTC.